The rows below give T cell receptor beta chains drawn from one sample of a study. TCRdb used MiXCR to reprocess the 5' RACE reads, holding one entry per CDR3 protein. The sample comprises about 41,000 distinct CDR3 sequences, roughly 27% of which are singletons, and around 3.5% rests with the top ten. What was sequenced was memory CD4+ T cells sorted from a lymph node. All receptors derive from a female donor with breast cancer. CDR3s include the opening cysteine and the closing phenylalanine or tryptophan. The D gene is left open where the match is weak. Clone size is stated in some rows and not others, as once, few, many or a class when expanded.

-	TRBJ1-1	-	TRBV6-1	CASSEQGMDSEAFF	TGTGCCAGCAGTGAACAGGGAATGGACTCTGAAGCTTTCTTT
TRBD2	TRBJ2-1	few	TRBV7-8	CASSSGSWEGAYNEQFF	TGTGCCAGCAGCTCCGGGAGTTGGGAGGGCGCCTACAATGAGCAGTTCTTC
-	TRBJ2-1	-	TRBV12-3/TRBV12-4	CASSWSNNEQFF	TGTGCCAGCAGTTGGTCGAACAATGAGCAGTTCTTC
-	TRBJ1-6	few	TRBV9	CASSVSTGNSPPLHF	TGTGCCAGCAGCGTCAGCACCGGGAACAGCCCACCCCTCCACTTT
TRBD1	TRBJ2-1	-	TRBV28	CASSGTGLVNEQFF	TGTGCCAGCTCTGGGACAGGGTTGGTCAATGAGCAGTTCTTC
TRBD1	TRBJ2-5	-	TRBV20-1	CSARDNRGRGETQYF	TGCAGTGCTAGAGATAATAGGGGGCGCGGGGAGACCCAGTACTTC
-	TRBJ1-2	-	TRBV9	CASSVGAIPSSGYTF	TGTGCCAGCAGCGTAGGGGCAATTCCTAGCAGCGGCTACACCTTC
-	TRBJ2-5	-	TRBV7-8	CASVPRGRPEVETQYF	TGTGCCAGCGTCCCACGTGGCAGGCCGGAGGTGGAGACCCAGTACTTC
-	TRBJ1-1	-	TRBV27	CASNRKPNTEAFF	TGTGCCAGCAACCGGAAACCGAACACTGAAGCTTTCTTT
-	TRBJ2-7	few	TRBV28	CASSPGGMGREQYF	TGTGCCAGCAGTCCAGGTGGGATGGGCAGGGAGCAGTACTTC
TRBD2	TRBJ2-2	-	TRBV20-1	CSARDQTKGAGDTGELFF	TGCAGTGCTAGAGACCAAACTAAGGGAGCGGGGGACACCGGGGAGCTGTTTTTT
TRBD1	TRBJ1-1	-	TRBV7-3	CASSSDRMNTEAFF	TGTGCCAGCAGCTCGGACAGGATGAACACTGAAGCTTTCTTT
-	TRBJ2-2	-	TRBV5-5	CASSFGPAGELFF	TGTGCCAGCAGCTTCGGACCCGCCGGGGAGCTGTTTTTT
-	TRBJ1-6	-	TRBV27	CASSWQGRINSPLHF	TGTGCCAGCAGTTGGCAGGGTAGGATTAATTCACCCCTCCACTTT
TRBD1	TRBJ2-7	-	TRBV7-9	CASSSRDSSYEQYF	TGTGCCAGCAGCAGCCGGGACAGCTCCTACGAGCAGTACTTC